The clone carrying this T cell receptor beta chain has a single count. Its cognate antigen is unknown. The V gene lost 3 bases and the J gene lost 4 bases, with 27 bases spanning the gap. The V gene's germline CDR1 is MDHEN and CDR2 SYDVKM. The CDR3 sequence is 19 residues long. TCRdb's copy holds only in-frame clones and misses some; the assay was immunoSEQ multiplex PCR. There are 150,000 or so clones in the sample; about 85% occur only once, and around 4.1% lies in the top ten. This specimen belongs to a study of radiation and T cells in renal cell carcinoma. The wider study: Nephrectomy followed 15 Gy stereotactic body radiation by 4 weeks.

Study-wide points: Baseline intratumoral clonotype presence is unknown without pretreatment biopsies. In blood, top tumor clones expanded by 2 weeks, shrinking by 4.

Documented time point: baseline pretreatment blood. Indicated treatment: 15 Gy SBRT to primary tumor, nephrectomy 4 weeks later. Blood was sampled at baseline, 2 weeks and 4 weeks after SBRT. The receptor was isolated from a woman in her 70s with renal cell carcinoma. Sequencing was performed on blood, taken from a patient whose treatment included radiotherapy and nephrectomy. The chain recombines TRBV28 with TRBJ1-1; D perhaps matches TRBD1 (6 bases). The CDR3 nucleotides are TGTGCCAGCAGTTTCTTTACGGGAACAGGGAAGACTCTGGGCACTGAAGCTTTCTTT. Translating gives CASSFFTGTGKTLGTEAFF.